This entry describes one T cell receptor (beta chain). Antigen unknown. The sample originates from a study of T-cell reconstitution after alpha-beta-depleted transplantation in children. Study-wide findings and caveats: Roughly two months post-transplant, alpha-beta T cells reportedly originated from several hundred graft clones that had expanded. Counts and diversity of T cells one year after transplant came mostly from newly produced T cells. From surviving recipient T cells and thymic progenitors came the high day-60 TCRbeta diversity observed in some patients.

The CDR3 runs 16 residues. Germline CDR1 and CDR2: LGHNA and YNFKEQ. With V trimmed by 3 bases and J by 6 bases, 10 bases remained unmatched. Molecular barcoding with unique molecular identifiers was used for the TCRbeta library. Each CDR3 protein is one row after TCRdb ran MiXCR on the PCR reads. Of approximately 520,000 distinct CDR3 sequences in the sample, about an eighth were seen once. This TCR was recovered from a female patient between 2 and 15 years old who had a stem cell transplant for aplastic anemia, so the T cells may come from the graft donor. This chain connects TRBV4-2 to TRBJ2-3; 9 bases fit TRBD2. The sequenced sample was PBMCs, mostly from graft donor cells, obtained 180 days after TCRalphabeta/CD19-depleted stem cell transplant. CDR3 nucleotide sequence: TGTGCCAGCAGCCATGGGGCACTAGCGGGCTGGGATACGCAGTATTTT. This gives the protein CASSHGALAGWDTQYF.